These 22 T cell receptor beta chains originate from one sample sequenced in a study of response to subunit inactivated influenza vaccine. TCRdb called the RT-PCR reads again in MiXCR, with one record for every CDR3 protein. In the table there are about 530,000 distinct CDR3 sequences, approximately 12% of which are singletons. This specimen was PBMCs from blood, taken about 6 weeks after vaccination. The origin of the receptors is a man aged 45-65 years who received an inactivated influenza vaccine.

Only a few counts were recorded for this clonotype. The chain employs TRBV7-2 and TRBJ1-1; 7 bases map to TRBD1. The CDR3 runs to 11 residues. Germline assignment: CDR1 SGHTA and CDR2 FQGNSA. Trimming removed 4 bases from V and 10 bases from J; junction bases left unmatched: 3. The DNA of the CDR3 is TGTGCCAGCAGCTCCTACAGGGGAGCTTTCTTT. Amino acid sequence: CASSSYRGAFF.

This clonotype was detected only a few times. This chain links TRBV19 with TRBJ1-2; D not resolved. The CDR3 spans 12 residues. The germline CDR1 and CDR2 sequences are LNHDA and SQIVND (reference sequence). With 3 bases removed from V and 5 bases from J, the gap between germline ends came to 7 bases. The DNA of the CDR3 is TGTGCCAGTAGTATGGACCTGTATGGCTACACCTTC. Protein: CASSMDLYGYTF.

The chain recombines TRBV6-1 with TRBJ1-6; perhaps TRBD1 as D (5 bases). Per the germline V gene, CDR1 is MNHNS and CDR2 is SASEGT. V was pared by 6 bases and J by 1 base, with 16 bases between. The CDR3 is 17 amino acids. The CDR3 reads CASSLQKGISYNSPLHF. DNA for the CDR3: TGTGCCAGCAGCCTTCAGAAGGGGATTTCCTATAATTCACCCCTCCACTTT.

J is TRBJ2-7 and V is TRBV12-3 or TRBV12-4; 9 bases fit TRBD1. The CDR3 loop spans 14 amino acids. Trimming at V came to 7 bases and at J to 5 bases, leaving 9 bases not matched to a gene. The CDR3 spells CASTTGQGVHEQYF. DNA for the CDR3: TGTGCCAGCACTACGGGACAGGGTGTACACGAGCAGTACTTC.

CDR3 nucleotides: TGCAGTGCTAGAGATACTAGCGGGAGGAGTAGGACAGATACGCAGTATTTT. Residues: CSARDTSGRSRTDTQYF. V is TRBV20-1 and J is TRBJ2-3; 12 bases match TRBD2. From germline, CDR1 is DFQATT and CDR2 SNEGSKA (reference sequence). The V and J ends lost 0 bases and 3 bases, in that order; junction bases with no gene match: 7. The CDR3 contains 17 residues.

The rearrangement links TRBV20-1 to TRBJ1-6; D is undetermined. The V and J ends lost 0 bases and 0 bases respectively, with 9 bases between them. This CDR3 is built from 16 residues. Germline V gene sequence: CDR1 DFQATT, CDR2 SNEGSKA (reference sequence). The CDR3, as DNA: TGCAGTGCTAGAGATGGAGGAAGCTCCTATAATTCACCCCTCCACTTT. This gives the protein CSARDGGSSYNSPLHF.

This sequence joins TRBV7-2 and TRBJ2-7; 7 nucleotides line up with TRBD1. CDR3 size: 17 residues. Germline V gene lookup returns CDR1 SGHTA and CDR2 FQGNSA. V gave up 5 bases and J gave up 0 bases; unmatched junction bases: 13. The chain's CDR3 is CASSPQPPGQISYEQYF. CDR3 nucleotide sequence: TGTGCCAGCAGCCCACAACCCCCGGGACAGATCTCCTACGAGCAGTACTTC.

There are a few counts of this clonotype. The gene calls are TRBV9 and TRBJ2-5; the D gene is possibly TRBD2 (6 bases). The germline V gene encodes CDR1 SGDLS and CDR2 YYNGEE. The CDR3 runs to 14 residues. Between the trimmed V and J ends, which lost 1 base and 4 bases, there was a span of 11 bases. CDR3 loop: CASSVNSAGETQYF. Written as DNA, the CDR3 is TGTGCCAGCAGCGTAAACTCAGCGGGAGAGACCCAGTACTTC.

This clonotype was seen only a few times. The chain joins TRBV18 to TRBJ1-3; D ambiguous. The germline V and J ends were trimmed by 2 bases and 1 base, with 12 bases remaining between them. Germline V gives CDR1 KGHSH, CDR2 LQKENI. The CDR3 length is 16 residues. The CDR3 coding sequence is TGTGCCAGCTCACCATTCTCAGTCCTATCTGGAAACACCATATATTTT. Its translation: CASSPFSVLSGNTIYF.

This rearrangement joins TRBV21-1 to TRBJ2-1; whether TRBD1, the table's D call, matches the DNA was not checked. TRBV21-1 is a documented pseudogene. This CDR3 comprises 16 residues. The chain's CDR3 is CASSNQRQGRDNEQFF. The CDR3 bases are TGTGCCAGCAGCAACCAACGACAGGGTAGGGACAATGAGCAGTTCTTC.

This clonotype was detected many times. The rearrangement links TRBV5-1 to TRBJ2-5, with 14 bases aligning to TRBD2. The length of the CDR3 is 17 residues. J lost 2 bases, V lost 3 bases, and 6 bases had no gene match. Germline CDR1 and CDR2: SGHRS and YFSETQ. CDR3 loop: CASSSGLAGDVQETQYF. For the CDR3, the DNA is TGCGCCAGCAGCTCGGGACTAGCGGGAGACGTTCAAGAGACCCAGTACTTC.

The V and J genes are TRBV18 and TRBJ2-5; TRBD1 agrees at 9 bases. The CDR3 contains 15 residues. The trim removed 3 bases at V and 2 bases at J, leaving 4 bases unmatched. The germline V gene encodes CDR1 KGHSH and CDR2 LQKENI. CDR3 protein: CASSPGDRAQETQYF. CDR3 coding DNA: TGTGCCAGCTCACCCGGGGACAGGGCTCAAGAGACCCAGTACTTC.

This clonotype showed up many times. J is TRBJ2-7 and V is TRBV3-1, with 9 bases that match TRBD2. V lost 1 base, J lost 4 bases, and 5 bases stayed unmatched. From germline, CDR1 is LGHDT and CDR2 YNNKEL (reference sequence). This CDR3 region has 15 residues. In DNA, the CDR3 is TGTGCCAGCAGCCAAGCTAGCGGGAACCCTTACGAGCAGTACTTC. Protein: CASSQASGNPYEQYF.

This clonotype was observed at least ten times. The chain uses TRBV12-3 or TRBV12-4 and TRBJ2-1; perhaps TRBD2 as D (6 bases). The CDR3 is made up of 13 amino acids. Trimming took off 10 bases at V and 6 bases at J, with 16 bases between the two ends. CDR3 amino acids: CATGRLLLNEQFF. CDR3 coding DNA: TGTGCCACGGGGAGGCTTCTCCTCAATGAGCAGTTCTTC.

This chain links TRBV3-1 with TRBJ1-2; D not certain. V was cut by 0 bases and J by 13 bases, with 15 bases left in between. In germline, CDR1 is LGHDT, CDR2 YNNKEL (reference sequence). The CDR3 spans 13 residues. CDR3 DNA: TGTGCCAGCAGCCAAGATCGGGGTAAAACCCCCACCTTC. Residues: CASSQDRGKTPTF.

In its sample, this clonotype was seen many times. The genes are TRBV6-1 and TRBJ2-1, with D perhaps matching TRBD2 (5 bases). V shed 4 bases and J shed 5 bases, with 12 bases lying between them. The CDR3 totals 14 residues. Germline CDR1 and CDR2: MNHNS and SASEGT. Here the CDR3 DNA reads TGTGCCAGCAGTGTGGACTTGACCAACAATGAGCAGTTCTTC. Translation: CASSVDLTNNEQFF.

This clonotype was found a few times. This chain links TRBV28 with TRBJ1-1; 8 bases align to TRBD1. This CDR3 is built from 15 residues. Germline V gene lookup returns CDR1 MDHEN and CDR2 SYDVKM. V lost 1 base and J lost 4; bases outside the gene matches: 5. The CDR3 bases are TGTGCCAGCAGTTTATCTGGCAGGGGGCCCACTGAAGCTTTCTTT. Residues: CASSLSGRGPTEAFF.

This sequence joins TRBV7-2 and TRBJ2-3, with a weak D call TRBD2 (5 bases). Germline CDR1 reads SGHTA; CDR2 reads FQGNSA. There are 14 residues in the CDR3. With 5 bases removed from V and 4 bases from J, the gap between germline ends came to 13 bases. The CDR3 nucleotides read TGTGCCAGCAGCCTTCAACTAGGCTCAGATACGCAGTATTTT. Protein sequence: CASSLQLGSDTQYF.

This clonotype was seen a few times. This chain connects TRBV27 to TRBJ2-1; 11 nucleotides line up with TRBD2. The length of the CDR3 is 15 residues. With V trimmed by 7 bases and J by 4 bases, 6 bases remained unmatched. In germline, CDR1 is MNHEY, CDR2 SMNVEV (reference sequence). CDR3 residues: CASNIAGGLYNEQFF. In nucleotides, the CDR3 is TGTGCCAGCAACATAGCGGGAGGGCTGTACAATGAGCAGTTCTTC.

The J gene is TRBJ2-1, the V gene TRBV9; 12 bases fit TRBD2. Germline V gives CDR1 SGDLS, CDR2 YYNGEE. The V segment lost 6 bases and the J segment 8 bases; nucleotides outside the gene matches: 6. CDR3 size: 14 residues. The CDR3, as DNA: TGTGCCAGCACGACTAGCGGGAGCGAGGATGAGCAGTTCTTC. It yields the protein CASTTSGSEDEQFF.

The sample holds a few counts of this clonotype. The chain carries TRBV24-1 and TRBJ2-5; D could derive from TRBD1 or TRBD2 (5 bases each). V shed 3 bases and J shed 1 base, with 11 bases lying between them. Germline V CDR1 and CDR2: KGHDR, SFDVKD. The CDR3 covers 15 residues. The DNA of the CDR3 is TGTGCCACCAGTGATCCCCGGGGCCTCCAAGAGACCCAGTACTTC. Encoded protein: CATSDPRGLQETQYF.

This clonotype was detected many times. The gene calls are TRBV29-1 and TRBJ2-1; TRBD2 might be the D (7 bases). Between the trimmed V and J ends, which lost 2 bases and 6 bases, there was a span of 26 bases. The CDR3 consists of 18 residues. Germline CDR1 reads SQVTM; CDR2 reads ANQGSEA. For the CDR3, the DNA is TGCAGCGTTGAACCCTTCTCCCTCTTGCGGGGGCTGCCCAATGAGCAGTTCTTC. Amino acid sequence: CSVEPFSLLRGLPNEQFF.